The 11 T cell receptor beta chains below come from one sample, sequenced in a study of cytomegalovirus exposure and HLA in healthy donors. The data were produced by immunoSEQ multiplex PCR, yet TCRdb's version contains in-frame clones alone and is incomplete. The top ten clones hold roughly 5.2% of a sample with around 61,000 clones, around 93% of them seen once. Material for sequencing was PBMCs. Receptor source: a man between 18 and 35 years old in good health and CMV-seropositive.

CDR3 in amino acids: CASSPPSGSLIYEQFF. For the CDR3, the DNA is TGTGCCAGCAGTCCTCCTAGCGGGAGTCTTATCTATGAGCAGTTCTTC. This chain connects TRBV28 to TRBJ2-1; 10 bases match TRBD2. The ends lost 5 bases at V and 8 bases at J; junction bases unmatched: 12. Germline V lookup: CDR1 MDHEN, CDR2 SYDVKM. The CDR3 totals 16 residues.

The genes are TRBV6-1 and TRBJ1-5; 10 bases align to TRBD1. The germline V gene has CDR1 MNHNS and CDR2 SASEGT. This CDR3 region has 15 residues. The J segment lost 2 bases and the V segment lost 7 bases, leaving 5 bases of the junction unmatched. The CDR3 protein is CASTPGTGGNQPQHF. The CDR3 nucleotides read TGTGCCAGCACCCCCGGGACAGGGGGCAATCAGCCCCAGCATTTT.

This clone occurred once. The V and J genes are TRBV11-2 and TRBJ1-2; D ambiguous. Trimming cost V 0 bases and J 4 bases, with 12 bases left between them. Germline lookup yields CDR1 SGHAT and CDR2 FQNNGV. This CDR3 contains 15 residues. The CDR3 is CASSLERQRSYGYTF. In DNA form, the CDR3 reads TGTGCCAGCAGCTTAGAGCGGCAGAGGTCCTATGGCTACACCTTC.

This sequence joins TRBV6-5 and TRBJ2-7; tentatively, D is TRBD1 (5 bases). Trimming removed 7 bases at V and 0 bases at J, with 13 bases between. The CDR3 totals 14 residues. Germline V gives CDR1 MNHEY, CDR2 SVGAGI. CDR3 DNA: TGTGCCAGCAAACTCTCAGGGAACTCCTACGAGCAGTACTTC. It specifies CASKLSGNSYEQYF.

The chain uses TRBV28 and TRBJ2-3, with D maybe TRBD2 (5 bases). CDR1 MDHEN and CDR2 SYDVKM come from the germline V gene. Trimming cost V 5 bases and J 0 bases, with 18 bases left between them. This CDR3 spans 17 amino acids. The chain's CDR3 is CASSQPMEAGSTDTQYF. CDR3 in DNA: TGTGCCAGCAGTCAGCCAATGGAGGCAGGAAGCACAGATACGCAGTATTTT. The full variable domain, completed using reference TRBV28 and TRBJ2-3, is DVKVTQSSRYLVKRTGEKVFLECVQDMDHENMFWYRQDPGLGLRLIYFSYDVKMKEKGDIPEGYSVSREKKERFSLILESASTNQTSMYLCASSQPMEAGSTDTQYFGPGTRLTVL.

The chain combines TRBV7-6 with TRBJ2-3; the D gene is possibly TRBD2 (5 bases). In germline, CDR1 is SGHVS, CDR2 FNYEAQ. The germline V and J ends were trimmed by 1 base and 0 bases, with 8 bases remaining between them. The CDR3 length is 15 residues. The CDR3 loop is CASSLDGGSTDTQYF. The CDR3 DNA reads as TGTGCCAGCAGCTTAGATGGCGGGAGCACAGATACGCAGTATTTT.

The chain links TRBV14 to TRBJ1-3, with D possibly matching TRBD1 (6 bases). CDR1 is SGHDN and CDR2 is FVKESK in the germline V gene. This CDR3 is built from 17 residues. The V end lost 4 bases, the J end lost 4 bases, and 20 bases lay between the germline ends. DNA for the CDR3: TGTGCCAGCAGCCTAGAGCCGGGGGGCGCCTACGGAAACACCATATATTTT. This encodes CASSLEPGGAYGNTIYF.

The chain carries TRBV19 and TRBJ1-5; D unresolved. The germline CDR1 and CDR2 sequences are LNHDA and SQIVND (reference sequence). The length of the CDR3 is 16 residues. Trimming pared 3 bases from V and 0 bases from J, leaving 12 bases between. The CDR3 region has the DNA TGTGCCAGTAGTATGGCGGCAGACTATAGCAATCAGCCCCAGCATTTT. Translating it yields CASSMAADYSNQPQHF.

With regard to this clone: The junction and the germline gene differ at one end; a read error may be behind it. The rearrangement uses TRBV11-2 and TRBJ2-7; D gene unclear. The CDR3 sequence is 14 residues long. Germline V gives CDR1 SGHAT, CDR2 FQNNGV. Here the CDR3 reads CASSFGQQSYGQYF. The DNA of the CDR3 is TGTGCCAGCAGCTTTGGGCAACAGTCGTACGGGCAGTACTTC.

The chain links TRBV18 to TRBJ2-3, with TRBD2 matching over 9 bases. The CDR3 contains 18 residues. The trim removed 2 bases at V and 3 bases at J, leaving 12 bases unmatched. Looked up from germline, CDR1 is KGHSH and CDR2 is LQKENI. The CDR3 reads CASSPMIAGDRGTDTQYF. The CDR3 DNA reads as TGTGCCAGCTCACCAATGATAGCGGGGGATCGGGGGACAGATACGCAGTATTTT. Variable domain in full (rest from reference TRBV18 and TRBJ2-3): NAGVMQNPRHLVRRRGQEARLRCSPMKGHSHVYWYRQLPEEGLKFMVYLQKENIIDESGMPKERFSAEFPKEGPSILRIQQVVRGDSAAYFCASSPMIAGDRGTDTQYFGPGTRLTVL.

This chain connects TRBV29-1 to TRBJ2-5, with TRBD2 identical over 7 bases. Germline CDR1 and CDR2: SQVTM and ANQGSEA. Unmatched junction bases numbered 8, after V lost 4 bases and J lost 0 bases. This CDR3 spans 15 amino acids. CDR3 DNA: TGCAGCGTTGTGGGGGACGGGGGGTACCAAGAGACCCAGTACTTC. Translating it yields CSVVGDGGYQETQYF.